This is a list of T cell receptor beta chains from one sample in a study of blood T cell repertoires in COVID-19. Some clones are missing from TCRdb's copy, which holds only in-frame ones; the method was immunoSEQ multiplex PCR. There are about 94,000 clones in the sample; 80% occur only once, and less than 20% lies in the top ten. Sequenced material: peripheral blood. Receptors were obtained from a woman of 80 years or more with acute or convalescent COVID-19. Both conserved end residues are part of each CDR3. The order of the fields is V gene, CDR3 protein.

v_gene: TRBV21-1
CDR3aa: CASSPSTGGVPYNSPLHF

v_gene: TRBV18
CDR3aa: CASSPGTGNYEQYF

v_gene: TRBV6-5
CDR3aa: CASSPTGNTGELFF

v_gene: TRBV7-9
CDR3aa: CASSSSGNEKLFF

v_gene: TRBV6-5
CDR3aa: CASSLTGGSNYGYTF

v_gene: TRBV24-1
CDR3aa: CATTKIVTPGTQYF

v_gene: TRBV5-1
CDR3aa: CASRGTDNSPLHF

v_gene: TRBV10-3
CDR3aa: CAIAGTSFNEQFF

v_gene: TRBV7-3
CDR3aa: CASSLTGTGDYEQYF

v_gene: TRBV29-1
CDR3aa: CSVWVQDTEAFF